This T cell receptor (beta chain) was obtained from a study of OX40 agonist ivuxolimab in advanced cancers. Some clones are missing from TCRdb's copy, which holds only in-frame ones; the method was immunoSEQ multiplex PCR. The sample holds 50,000 to 65,000 clones, approximately 90% seen once. This CDR3 comprises 13 residues. Deletions cut 1 base from V and 4 bases from J, with 5 bases between. Germline assignment: CDR1 LNHNV and CDR2 YYDKDF (reference sequence). The source material was CD4+ or CD8+ T cells sorted from blood, sampled in a trial of the OX40 agonist ivuxolimab. The receptor was derived from an adult with an advanced solid tumor such as melanoma, head and neck, liver or kidney cancer. The chain recombines TRBV15 with TRBJ1-5; no clear D gene. The CDR3 spells CATSRGENQPQHF. CDR3 nucleotides: TGTGCCACCAGCAGAGGGGAGAATCAGCCCCAGCATTTT.